The sequence of this T cell receptor (beta chain) was determined in a study of Ad26.COV2.S vaccination and SARS-CoV-2 variants. In the case of this clone: The target antigen is unknown.

This CDR3 contains 12 residues. Trimming pared 5 bases from V and 6 bases from J, leaving 11 bases between. Libraries were prepared by immunoSEQ multiplex PCR; TCRdb keeps only in-frame clonotypes and omits some of them. The sample lists over 100,000 clones; over 60% were seen once. Study conclusions and caveats: Vaccine recipients had higher spike-specific TCR breadth than placebo recipients. Comparability of non-spike TCR breadth was observed across vaccine and placebo recipients.

The sequencing used peripheral blood, collected after recovery from COVID-19. This sequence originates from a human donor who had recovered from COVID-19. V gene TRBV12-3 or TRBV12-4 combines with J gene TRBJ2-7; no firm D call. The CDR3 is CASSTSVGEQYF. The CDR3 DNA reads as TGTGCCAGCAGTACTTCAGTGGGCGAGCAGTACTTC.